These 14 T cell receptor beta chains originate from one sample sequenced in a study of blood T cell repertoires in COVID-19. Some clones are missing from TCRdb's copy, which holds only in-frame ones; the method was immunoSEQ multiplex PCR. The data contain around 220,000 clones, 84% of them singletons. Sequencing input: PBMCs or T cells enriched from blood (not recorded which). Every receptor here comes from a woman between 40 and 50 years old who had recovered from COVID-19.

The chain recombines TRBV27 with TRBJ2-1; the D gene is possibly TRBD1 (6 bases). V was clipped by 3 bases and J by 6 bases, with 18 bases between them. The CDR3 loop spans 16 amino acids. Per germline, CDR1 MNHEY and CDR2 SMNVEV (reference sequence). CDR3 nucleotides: TGTGCCAGCAGTTTGATCTCCTACCTCAGGGGCAATGAGCAGTTCTTC. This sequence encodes CASSLISYLRGNEQFF.

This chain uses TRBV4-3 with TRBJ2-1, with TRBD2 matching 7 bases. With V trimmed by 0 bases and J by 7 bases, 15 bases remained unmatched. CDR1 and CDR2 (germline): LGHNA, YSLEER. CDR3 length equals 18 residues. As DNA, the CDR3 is TGCGCCAGCAGCCAAGAGGAGGCGGGAGTGATAGTAGGTAATGAGCAGTTCTTC. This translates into CASSQEEAGVIVGNEQFF.

CDR3 residues: CASSSQGIGNEQFF. CDR3 coding DNA: TGTGCCAGCAGCTCACAGGGAATCGGGAATGAGCAGTTCTTC. The chain employs TRBV7-8 and TRBJ2-1; a weak D match, TRBD1 (6 bases). Looked up from germline, CDR1 is SGHVS and CDR2 is FQNEAQ. The CDR3 has 14 amino acids. V was shortened by 4 bases and J by 7 bases, with 14 bases between the two germline ends.

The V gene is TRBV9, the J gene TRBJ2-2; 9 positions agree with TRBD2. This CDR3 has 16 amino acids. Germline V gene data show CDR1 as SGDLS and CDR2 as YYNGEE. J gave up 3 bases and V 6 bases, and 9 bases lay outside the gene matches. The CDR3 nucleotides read TGTGCCAGCAAAGGCGGGAGGGCCTTTGACACCGGGGAGCTGTTTTTT. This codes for CASKGGRAFDTGELFF.

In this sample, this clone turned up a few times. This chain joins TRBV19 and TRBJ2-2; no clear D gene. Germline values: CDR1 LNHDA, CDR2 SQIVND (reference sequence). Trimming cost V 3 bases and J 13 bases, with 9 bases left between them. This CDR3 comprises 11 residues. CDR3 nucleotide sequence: TGTGCCAGTAGTATGTCGGTCGGGCTGTTTTTT. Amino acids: CASSMSVGLFF.

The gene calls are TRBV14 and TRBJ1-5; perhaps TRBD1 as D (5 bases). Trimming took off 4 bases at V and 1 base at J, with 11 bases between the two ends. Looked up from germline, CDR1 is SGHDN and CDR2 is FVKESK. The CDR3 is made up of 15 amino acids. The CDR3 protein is CASSRSRVSNQPQHF. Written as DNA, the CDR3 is TGTGCCAGCAGCCGGTCCAGGGTGAGCAATCAGCCCCAGCATTTT.

The CDR3 DNA sequence: TGTGCCAGCAGTTATCAACGCTTTCCGGGACAGGGAAGCGAGCAGTACTTC. Protein sequence: CASSYQRFPGQGSEQYF. The rearrangement links TRBV27 to TRBJ2-7; 9 bases are shared with TRBD1. V lost 4 bases, J lost 6 bases, and 16 bases stayed unmatched. CDR1 MNHEY and CDR2 SMNVEV come from the germline V gene (reference sequence). This CDR3 has 17 amino acids.

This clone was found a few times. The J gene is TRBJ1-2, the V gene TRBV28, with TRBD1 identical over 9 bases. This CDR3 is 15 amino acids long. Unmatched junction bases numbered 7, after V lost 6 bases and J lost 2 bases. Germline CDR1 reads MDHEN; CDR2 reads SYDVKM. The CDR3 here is CASRRRQGVNYGYTF. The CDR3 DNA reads TGTGCCAGCAGGCGTCGACAGGGGGTCAACTATGGCTACACCTTC.

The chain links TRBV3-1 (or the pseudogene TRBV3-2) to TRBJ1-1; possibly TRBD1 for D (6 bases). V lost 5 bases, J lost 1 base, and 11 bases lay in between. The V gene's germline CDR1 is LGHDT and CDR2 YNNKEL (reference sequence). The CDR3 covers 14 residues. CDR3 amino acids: CASSWGGQNTEAFF. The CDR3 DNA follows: TGTGCCAGCAGCTGGGGGGGACAGAACACTGAAGCTTTCTTT.

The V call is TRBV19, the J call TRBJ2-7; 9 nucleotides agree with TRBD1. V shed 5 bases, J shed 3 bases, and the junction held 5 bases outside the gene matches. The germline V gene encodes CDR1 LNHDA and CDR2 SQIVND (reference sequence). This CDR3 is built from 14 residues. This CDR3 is CASSRGTGLYEQYF. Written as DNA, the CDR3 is TGTGCCAGTAGTCGCGGGACAGGGCTCTACGAGCAGTACTTC.

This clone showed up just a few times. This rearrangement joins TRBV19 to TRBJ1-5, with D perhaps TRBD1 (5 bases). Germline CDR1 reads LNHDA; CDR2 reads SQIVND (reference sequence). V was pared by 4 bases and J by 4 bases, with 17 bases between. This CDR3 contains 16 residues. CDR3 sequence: CASSSDSGTTNQPQHF. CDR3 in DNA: TGTGCCAGTAGTAGCGACTCCGGGACTACAAATCAGCCCCAGCATTTT.

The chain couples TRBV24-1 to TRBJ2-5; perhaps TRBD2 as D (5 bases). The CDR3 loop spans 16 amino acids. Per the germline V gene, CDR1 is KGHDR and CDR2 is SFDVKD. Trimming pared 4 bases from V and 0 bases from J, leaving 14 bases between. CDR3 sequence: CATSDPRAVYQETQYF. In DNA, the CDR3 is TGTGCCACCAGTGACCCTAGAGCGGTGTACCAAGAGACCCAGTACTTC.

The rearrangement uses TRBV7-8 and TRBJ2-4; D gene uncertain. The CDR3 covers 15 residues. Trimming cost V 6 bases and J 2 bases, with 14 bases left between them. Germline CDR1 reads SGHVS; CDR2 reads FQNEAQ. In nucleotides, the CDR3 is TGTGCCAGCAGTTCAGGTCCAGTCACCAAAAACATTCAGTACTTC. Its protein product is CASSSGPVTKNIQYF. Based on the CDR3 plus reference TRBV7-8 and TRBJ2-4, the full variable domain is GAGVSQSPRYKVAKRGQDVALRCDPISGHVSLFWYQQALGQGPEFLTYFQNEAQLDKSGLPSDRFFAERPEGSVSTLKIQRTQQEDSAVYLCASSSGPVTKNIQYFGAGTRLSVL.

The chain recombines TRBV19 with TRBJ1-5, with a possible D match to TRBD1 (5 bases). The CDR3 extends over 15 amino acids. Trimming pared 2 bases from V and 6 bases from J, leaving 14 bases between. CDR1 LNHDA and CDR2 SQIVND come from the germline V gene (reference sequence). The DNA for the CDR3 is TGTGCCAGTAGTATACAGGGAGGGGCGGCTCAGCCCCAGCATTTT. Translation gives CASSIQGGAAQPQHF.